Described below is a single T cell receptor (beta chain) sequence and its context. The antigen is unknown. Resections took place in Japan or China from the mid-2010s to the late 2010s. Assay: immunoSEQ multiplex PCR; the TCRdb copy retains only in-frame clones and omits some. This table holds 9,500 to 10,000 clones, roughly 79% found once. Germline trimming cut 3 bases from V and 5 bases from J; bases unmatched to any gene: 6. The CDR3 covers 14 residues. The germline V gene encodes CDR1 SGHAT and CDR2 FQNNGV. The data are from a study of immune evolution from preneoplasia to lung adenocarcinoma. Study details: HLA loss of heterozygosity: under 7.5% AIS, about 15% MIA, approximately 31% ADC, none AAH.

Findings of the study overall: Later-stage lesions seemingly showed higher T cell density and diversity than normal lung. Top clone frequencies peaked in normal lung, apparently declining through invasive adenocarcinoma.

The chain employs TRBV11-2 and TRBJ2-5; 7 nucleotides agree with TRBD1. This clonotype was obtained from an older person with lung adenocarcinoma. Material for sequencing was FFPE lung adenocarcinoma in situ tissue. The CDR3 DNA is TGTGCCAGCAGCTTCGACAGGGATTGGGAGACCCAGTACTTC. Its protein is CASSFDRDWETQYF.